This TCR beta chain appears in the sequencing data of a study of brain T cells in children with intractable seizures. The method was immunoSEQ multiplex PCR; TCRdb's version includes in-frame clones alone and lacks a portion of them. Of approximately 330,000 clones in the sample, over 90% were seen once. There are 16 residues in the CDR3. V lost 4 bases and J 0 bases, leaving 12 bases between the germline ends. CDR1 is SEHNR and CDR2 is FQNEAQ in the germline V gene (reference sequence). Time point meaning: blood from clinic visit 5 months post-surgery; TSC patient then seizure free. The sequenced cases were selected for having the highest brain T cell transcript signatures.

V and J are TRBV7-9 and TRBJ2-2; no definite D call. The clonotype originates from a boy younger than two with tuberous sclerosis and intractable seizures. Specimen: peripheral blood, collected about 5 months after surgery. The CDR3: CASSSTPPANTGELFF. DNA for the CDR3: TGTGCCAGCAGCTCAACTCCTCCCGCGAACACCGGGGAGCTGTTTTTT. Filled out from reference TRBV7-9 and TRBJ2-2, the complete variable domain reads DTGVSQNPRHKITKRGQNVTFRCDPISEHNRLYWYRQTLGQGPEFLTYFQNEAQLEKSRLLSDRFSAERPKGSFSTLEIQRTEQGDSAMYLCASSSTPPANTGELFFGEGSRLTVL.